Sequencing of this T cell receptor beta chain was carried out in a study of blood T cells in healthy people across ages. Study results and caveats: Unsorted PBMCs ruled out conclusive naive versus antigen-experienced comparison. More naive CD4+ cells and higher diversity marked long-lived donors relative to aged donors.

Aged roughly 6 to 90, donors were systemically healthy Caucasians from Russia. CDR1 is MNHEY, CDR2 SMNVEV, per germline (reference sequence). The CDR3 has 18 amino acids. V was pared by 1 base and J by 10 bases, with 16 bases of the junction left unmatched. Together with a sample-barcoded 5' primer, a J-beta primer mix was included in a second PCR lasting about 6 to 11 cycles. MiXCR, applied by TCRdb to the 5' RACE reads, yields one record per CDR3 protein. The repertoire holds about 1.8 million distinct CDR3 sequences, with about 49% as singletons. A remark on this clonotype: Its cognate antigen is unknown.

This clonotype was sampled from a woman aged 40-49 years in good health. The chain is built from TRBV27 and TRBJ2-1; 10 bases are shared with TRBD1. The sample taken for sequencing was blood. The CDR3 bases are TGTGCCAGCAGTTTATATCAGGTGGCGAGACAGGGGGCTTGGGAGCAGTTCTTC. It translates to CASSLYQVARQGAWEQFF.